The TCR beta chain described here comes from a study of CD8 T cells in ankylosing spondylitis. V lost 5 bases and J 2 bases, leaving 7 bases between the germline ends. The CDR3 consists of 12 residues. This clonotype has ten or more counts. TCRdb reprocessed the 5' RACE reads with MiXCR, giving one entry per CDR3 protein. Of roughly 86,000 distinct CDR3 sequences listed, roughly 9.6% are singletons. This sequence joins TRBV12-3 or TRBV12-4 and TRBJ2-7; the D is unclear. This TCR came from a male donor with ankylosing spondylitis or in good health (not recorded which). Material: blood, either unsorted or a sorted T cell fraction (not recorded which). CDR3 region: CASSAPTYEQYF. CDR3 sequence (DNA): TGTGCCAGCAGTGCACCCACCTACGAGCAGTACTTC.